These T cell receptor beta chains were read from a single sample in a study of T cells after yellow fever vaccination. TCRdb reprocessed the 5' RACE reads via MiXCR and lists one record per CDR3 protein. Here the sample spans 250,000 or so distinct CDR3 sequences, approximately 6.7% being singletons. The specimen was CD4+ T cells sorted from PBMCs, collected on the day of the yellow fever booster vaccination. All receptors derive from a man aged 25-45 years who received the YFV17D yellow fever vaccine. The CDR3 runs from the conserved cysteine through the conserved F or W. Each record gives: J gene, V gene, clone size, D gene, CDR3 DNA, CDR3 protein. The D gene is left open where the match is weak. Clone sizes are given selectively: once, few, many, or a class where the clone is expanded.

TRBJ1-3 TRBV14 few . TGTGCCAGCAGCCAAGATTGGACTGTTTGTATCTCTGGAAACACCATATATTTT CASSQDWTVCISGNTIYF
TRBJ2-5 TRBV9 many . TGTGCCAGCAGCGTATTTGCGGATGAAGAGACCCAGTACTTC CASSVFADEETQYF
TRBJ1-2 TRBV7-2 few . TGTGCCAGCAGCTACGCAGAATATGGCTACACCTTC CASSYAEYGYTF
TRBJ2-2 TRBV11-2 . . TGTGCCAGCAGCTCACAGGACACCGGGGAGCTGTTTTTT CASSSQDTGELFF
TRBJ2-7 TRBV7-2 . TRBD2 TGTGCCAGCAGCTTAGGCGGGAGTGGGTCCTACGAGCAGTACTTC CASSLGGSGSYEQYF
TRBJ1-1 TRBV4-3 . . TGCGCCAGCAGCCAAGGTTTAGCGAACACTGAAGCTTTCTTT CASSQGLANTEAFF
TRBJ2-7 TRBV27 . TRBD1 TGTGCCAGCAGTTTGGCCGGGACAGCTATCTACGAGCAGTACTTC CASSLAGTAIYEQYF
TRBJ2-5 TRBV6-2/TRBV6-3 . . TGTGCCAGCAGTTTACGGCTTGAAGAGACCCAGTACTTC CASSLRLEETQYF
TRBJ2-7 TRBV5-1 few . TGCGCCAGCAGCCCAGACCACGGAACCTACGAGCAGTACTTC CASSPDHGTYEQYF
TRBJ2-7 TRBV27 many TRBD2 TGTGCCAGCAGTTTATGGGCTAGCGGGAGCTCCTACGAGCAGTACTTC CASSLWASGSSYEQYF
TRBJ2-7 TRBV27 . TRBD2 TGTGCCAGCGGTACTAGGACTAGCGGCCCCTACGAGCAGTACTTC CASGTRTSGPYEQYF
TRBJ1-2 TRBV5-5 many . TGTGCCAGCAGCTTGGAGGGTAGATATGGCTACACCTTC CASSLEGRYGYTF
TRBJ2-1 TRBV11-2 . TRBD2 TGTGCCAGCAGCTTAGAGGCTAGCGGGAGTGGATTCTACAATGAGCAGTTCTTC CASSLEASGSGFYNEQFF
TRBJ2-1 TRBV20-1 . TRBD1 TGCAGTGCACACCCAGGGGGTTGGCAGTTCTTC CSAHPGGWQFF
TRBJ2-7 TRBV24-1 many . TGTGCCACCAGTGATACGGTGAGATACGAGCAGTACTTC CATSDTVRYEQYF
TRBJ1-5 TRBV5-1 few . TGCGCCAGCAGACCGGGACACTGGGATCAGCCCCAGCATTTT CASRPGHWDQPQHF
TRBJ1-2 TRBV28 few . TGTGCCAGCAGAGCGGGGCCGGAAGGCTACACCTTC CASRAGPEGYTF
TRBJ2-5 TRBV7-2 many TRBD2 TGTGCCAGCAGCCCAGCTCGGGGTGGGAGGGTCCAAGAGACCCAGTACTTC CASSPARGGRVQETQYF
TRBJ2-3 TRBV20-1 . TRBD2 TGCAGTGCTAGACCGCCTTCTAGCGGGAGAGGACATACGCAGTATTTT CSARPPSSGRGHTQYF
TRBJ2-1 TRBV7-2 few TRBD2 TGTGCCAGCAGCCCGGGACTAGCGGGAGACGAGCAGTTCTTC CASSPGLAGDEQFF
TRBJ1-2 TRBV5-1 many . TGCGCCAGCAGCTTCGTTGGATCCCTGAACTATGGCTACACCTTC CASSFVGSLNYGYTF
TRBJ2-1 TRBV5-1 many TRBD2 TGCGCCAGCAGCAGCGGGACTAGCAGGGGCAATGAGCAGTTCTTC CASSSGTSRGNEQFF
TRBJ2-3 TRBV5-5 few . TGTGCCAGCAGCTTGCTGTGGGAGTGGTCAGATACGCAGTATTTT CASSLLWEWSDTQYF
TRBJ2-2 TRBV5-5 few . TGTGCCAGCATCCATTGGGTCCAGGGGCGAGTGCAGTTGTTTTTT CASIHWVQGRVQLFF
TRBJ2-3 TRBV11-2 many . TGTGCCAGCAGCTTGGGAAGCGTCGCAGATACGCAGTATTTT CASSLGSVADTQYF
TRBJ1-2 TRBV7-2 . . TGTGCCAGCAGCTTCGCACGGGGGGAGTATGGCTACACCTTC CASSFARGEYGYTF
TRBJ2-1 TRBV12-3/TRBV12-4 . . TGTGCCAGCAGTTTACAGGGCTGGCTGAATGAGCAGTTCTTC CASSLQGWLNEQFF
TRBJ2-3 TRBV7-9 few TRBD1 TGTGCCAGCAGAGACCCGGGACAGGGGGCATCAGATACGCAGTATTTT CASRDPGQGASDTQYF
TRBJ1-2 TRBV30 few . TGTGCCTGGAGTACTCAGGAATTCGGGGGAGACACCTTC CAWSTQEFGGDTF
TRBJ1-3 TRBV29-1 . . TGCAGCGCTCGGATCGCTGGAAACACCATATATTTT CSARIAGNTIYF
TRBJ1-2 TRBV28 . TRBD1 TGTGCCGGTGGAGCAGGGAGGGACAGTCAATATGGCTACACCTTC CAGGAGRDSQYGYTF
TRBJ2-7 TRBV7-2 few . TGTGCCAGCAGCTTAGTTGGGACGGAGACCTACGAGCAGTACTTC CASSLVGTETYEQYF
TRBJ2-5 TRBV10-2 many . TGCGCCAGCCTGGATAGGGAGACCCAGTACTTC CASLDRETQYF
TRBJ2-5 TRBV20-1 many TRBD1 TGCAGTGCTAGAGCAGGGGGTCAAGAGACCCAGTACTTC CSARAGGQETQYF
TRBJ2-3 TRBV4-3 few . TGCGCCAGCAGCCAACTCAGGGTTGATACGCAGTATTTT CASSQLRVDTQYF
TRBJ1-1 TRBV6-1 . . TGTGCCACGGGGGGGGCGGTTGGAAGCACTGAAGCTTTCTTT CATGGAVGSTEAFF
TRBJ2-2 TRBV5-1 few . TGCGCCAGCAGCCCCCAGGTCCAGGGTGGTACCGGGGAGCTGTTTTTT CASSPQVQGGTGELFF
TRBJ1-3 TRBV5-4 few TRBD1 TGTGCCAGCGCCGGCGGGGACAGACCTGGAAACACCATATATTTT CASAGGDRPGNTIYF
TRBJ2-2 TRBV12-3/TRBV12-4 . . TGTGCCAGCAGTCCTTATATCGGGAACACCGGGGAGCTGTTTTTT CASSPYIGNTGELFF
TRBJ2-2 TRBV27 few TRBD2 TGTGCCAGCAGTCGACTAGCGGGAGGATACACCGGGGAGCTGTTTTTT CASSRLAGGYTGELFF